These 13 T cell receptor beta chains share one sample of origin, sequenced in a study of shared clonotypes between healthy human individuals. The data were produced by immunoSEQ multiplex PCR, yet TCRdb's version contains in-frame clones alone and is incomplete. Among about a million clones listed, about 77% were seen once. The sample comprised memory CD4+ T cells sorted from blood. The subset denotes: CD45RA-negative fraction. Every receptor here comes from a man between 18 and 35 years old in good health.

The chain joins TRBV30 to TRBJ2-3; 7 bases map to TRBD2. The ends lost 2 bases at V and 2 bases at J; junction bases unmatched: 4. Per the germline V gene, CDR1 is GTSNPN and CDR2 is SVGIG (reference sequence). The CDR3 spans 14 residues. CDR3 sequence (DNA): TGTGCCTGGAGTAGCGGGACGAACACAGATACGCAGTATTTT. Protein sequence: CAWSSGTNTDTQYF.

This clone came up a few times. This sequence joins TRBV28 and TRBJ2-4; D uncertain. V was pared by 5 bases and J by 8 bases, with 10 bases between. The V gene's germline CDR1 is MDHEN and CDR2 SYDVKM. This CDR3 comprises 12 residues. CDR3 in DNA: TGTGCCAGCAGTCCTCCTACTGACATTCAGTACTTC. It yields the protein CASSPPTDIQYF.

V gene TRBV7-9 combines with J gene TRBJ1-3; a possible D gene is TRBD1 (5 bases). CDR3 length: 15 amino acids. From germline, CDR1 is SEHNR and CDR2 FQNEAQ (reference sequence). Trimming removed 1 base at V and 4 bases at J, with 11 bases between. The CDR3: CASSLGGGDGNTIYF. The CDR3 DNA reads TGTGCCAGCAGCTTAGGTGGAGGGGACGGAAACACCATATATTTT.

The CDR3 loop is CASIMKAGRTYTGELFF. The CDR3 coding sequence is TGTGCCAGCATTATGAAGGCGGGCAGAACTTACACCGGGGAGCTGTTTTTT. This chain links TRBV27 with TRBJ2-2; maybe TRBD2 (5 bases). Per the germline V gene, CDR1 is MNHEY and CDR2 is SMNVEV (reference sequence). This CDR3 contains 17 residues. Between the trimmed V and J ends, which lost 7 bases and 3 bases, there was a span of 21 bases.

The chain recombines TRBV2 with TRBJ2-3; tentatively, D is TRBD2 (6 bases). V was trimmed by 7 bases and J by 0 bases, leaving 17 bases between them. Germline V gives CDR1 SNHLY, CDR2 FYNNEI. CDR3 length: 16 amino acids. CDR3 DNA: TGTGCCAGCATCCTTCACCTAGCGTCGAGCACAGATACGCAGTATTTT. Protein sequence: CASILHLASSTDTQYF.

This clone has a handful of counts. The gene calls are TRBV6-6 and TRBJ2-7; 9 bases match TRBD1. V shed 2 bases, J shed 4 bases, and the junction held 6 bases outside the gene matches. The CDR3 consists of 15 residues. Looked up from germline, CDR1 is MNHNY and CDR2 is SVGAGI (reference sequence). Written as DNA, the CDR3 is TGTGCCAGCAGTTACCTTACAGGGGGCAAATACGAGCAGTACTTC. Its protein is CASSYLTGGKYEQYF.

CDR3: CASSPGRGETGELFF. CDR3 in DNA: TGTGCCAGCAGCCCCGGTAGAGGGGAAACCGGGGAGCTGTTTTTT. The chain links TRBV5-4 to TRBJ2-2; D assignment may be TRBD1 or TRBD2 (5 bases each). The V and J ends lost 4 bases and 5 bases respectively, with 15 bases between them. This CDR3 has 15 residues. The germline CDR1 and CDR2 sequences are SGHNT and YYREEE (reference sequence).

This chain uses TRBV11-3 with TRBJ1-6; unclear D gene. The germline V gene has CDR1 SGHNT and CDR2 YENEEA. The CDR3 length is 13 residues. Trimming shortened V by 5 bases and J by 10 bases, and 12 bases separated the two germline ends. The CDR3 loop is CASSPSPDSPLHF. The CDR3 nucleotides read TGTGCCAGCAGCCCCTCCCCGGACTCACCCCTCCACTTT.

The genes are TRBV5-4 and TRBJ2-7; D may be TRBD1 (5 bases). The germline gives CDR1 SGHNT, CDR2 YYREEE (reference sequence). Trimming took off 2 bases at V and 4 bases at J, with 13 bases between the two ends. This CDR3 spans 14 amino acids. This CDR3 is CASSLGQGLYEQYF. The DNA for the CDR3 is TGTGCCAGCAGCTTAGGTCAGGGTTTGTACGAGCAGTACTTC.

CDR3: CASSLSRLGGTQYF. DNA for the CDR3: TGTGCCAGCAGTTTATCGAGGCTGGGGGGGACCCAGTACTTC. The chain is built from TRBV27 and TRBJ2-5; D perhaps matches TRBD2 (6 bases). Germline values: CDR1 MNHEY, CDR2 SMNVEV (reference sequence). Between the trimmed V and J ends, which lost 0 bases and 7 bases, there was a span of 12 bases. This CDR3 comprises 14 residues.

There are a few counts of this clone. This chain uses TRBV7-9 with TRBJ2-6, with TRBD2 identical over 8 bases. This CDR3 contains 18 residues. J lost 0 bases, V lost 3 bases, and 7 bases had no gene match. Per the germline V gene, CDR1 is SEHNR and CDR2 is FQNEAQ (reference sequence). For the CDR3, the DNA is TGTGCCAGCAGCTTGCGGGGGGCCCTAGACTCTGGGGCCAACGTCCTGACTTTC. This sequence encodes CASSLRGALDSGANVLTF. Supplemented by reference TRBV7-9 and TRBJ2-6, the full variable domain reads DTGVSQNPRHKITKRGQNVTFRCDPISEHNRLYWYRQTLGQGPEFLTYFQNEAQLEKSRLLSDRFSAERPKGSFSTLEIQRTEQGDSAMYLCASSLRGALDSGANVLTFGAGSRLTVL.

Only a few counts were recorded for this clone. The chain has TRBV19 and TRBJ1-5, with D unclear. The CDR3 has 14 amino acids. Germline assignment: CDR1 LNHDA and CDR2 SQIVND (reference sequence). The V end was cut by 0 bases, the J end by 8 bases, with 11 bases between. The CDR3 coding sequence is TGTGCCAGTAGTATAGAGGTTTTCGGTAAGCCCCAGCATTTT. Protein sequence: CASSIEVFGKPQHF. Full variable domain (remainder filled in from reference TRBV19 and TRBJ1-5): DGGITQSPKYLFRKEGQNVTLSCEQNLNHDAMYWYRQDPGQGLRLIYYSQIVNDFQKGDIAEGYSVSREKKESFPLTVTSAQKNPTAFYLCASSIEVFGKPQHFGDGTRLSIL.

This chain joins TRBV21-1 and TRBJ2-3; the D call TRBD1 from the table was never checked on the DNA. TRBV21-1 is a pseudogene locus. This CDR3 region has 14 residues. The CDR3 is CASSKDGTVNTQYF. The CDR3 DNA follows: TGTGCCAGCAGCAAAGATGGGACAGTGAATACGCAGTATTTT.